This is a list of T cell receptor beta chains from one sample in a study of CDR3 diversity in severe acne. MiXCR was run by TCRdb on the PCR reads, yielding one entry per CDR3 protein. In the table there are around 83,000 distinct CDR3 sequences, about 53% of which are singletons. Sequencing used blood. The receptors here all came from a male donor with severe acne vulgaris. CDR3s include the opening cysteine and the closing phenylalanine or tryptophan. Fields, in order: J gene, clone size, D gene, V gene, CDR3 protein, CDR3 DNA. The D gene is left open where the match is weak. Clone size is stated in some rows and not others, as once, few, many or a class when expanded.

J: TRBJ2-6
size: many
D: NA
V: TRBV11-2
CDR3: CASTGRSGANVLTF
DNA: TGTGCCAGCACGGGCCGCTCTGGGGCCAACGTCCTGACTTTC

J: TRBJ2-7
size: many
D: NA
V: TRBV7-6
CDR3: CASSPSPGAHHEQYF
DNA: TGTGCCAGCAGTCCATCCCCGGGGGCCCATCACGAGCAGTACTTC

J: TRBJ2-2
size: NA
D: NA
V: TRBV20-1
CDR3: CSAQRMNTGELFF
DNA: TGCAGTGCTCAGAGGATGAACACCGGGGAGCTGTTTTTT

J: TRBJ2-7
size: once
D: NA
V: TRBV6-5
CDR3: CASSYTRVPYEQYF
DNA: TGTGCCAGCAGTTACACGAGGGTCCCCTACGAGCAGTACTTC

J: TRBJ2-1
size: few
D: TRBD2
V: TRBV30
CDR3: CAWGLGSYNEQFF
DNA: TGTGCCTGGGGACTAGGAAGCTACAATGAGCAGTTCTTC

J: TRBJ1-4
size: few
D: NA
V: TRBV10-3
CDR3: CAISESTDPNEKLFF
DNA: TGTGCCATCAGTGAGTCGACGGACCCTAATGAAAAACTGTTTTTT

J: TRBJ2-6
size: NA
D: NA
V: TRBV10-3
CDR3: CAISLIGSKANVLTF
DNA: TGTGCCATCAGCCTGATAGGTTCAAAGGCCAACGTCCTGACTTTC

J: TRBJ2-6
size: NA
D: NA
V: TRBV29-1
CDR3: CSTASGANVLTF
DNA: TGCAGTACAGCCTCTGGGGCCAACGTCCTGACTTTC

J: TRBJ2-4
size: many
D: NA
V: TRBV20-1
CDR3: CSANGKGFRTQYF
DNA: TGCAGTGCTAACGGGAAGGGATTTCGAACGCAGTACTTC

J: TRBJ2-6
size: NA
D: NA
V: TRBV29-1
CDR3: CSVEERPPGARGANVLTF
DNA: TGCAGCGTTGAAGAGCGCCCCCCGGGGGCTCGTGGGGCCAACGTCCTGACTTTC

J: TRBJ1-1
size: NA
D: NA
V: TRBV6-5
CDR3: CALELAVNTEAFF
DNA: TGTGCCCTCGAACTAGCCGTGAACACTGAAGCTTTCTTT

J: TRBJ2-1
size: many
D: TRBD1
V: TRBV12-3/TRBV12-4
CDR3: CASSFVGTGYSDEQFF
DNA: TGTGCCAGCAGTTTCGTCGGGACAGGGTACAGCGATGAGCAGTTCTTC

J: TRBJ2-6
size: few
D: NA
V: TRBV7-9
CDR3: CASGISGANVLTF
DNA: TGTGCCAGCGGGATCTCTGGGGCCAACGTCCTGACTTTC

J: TRBJ1-1
size: many
D: NA
V: TRBV19
CDR3: CASSRPGNMNTEAFF
DNA: TGTGCCAGTAGTAGGCCCGGAAACATGAACACTGAAGCTTTCTTT

J: TRBJ2-1
size: NA
D: TRBD1
V: TRBV6-5
CDR3: CASRGQVNEQFF
DNA: TGTGCCAGCAGAGGACAGGTCAATGAGCAGTTCTTC

J: TRBJ2-3
size: few
D: TRBD1
V: TRBV5-4
CDR3: CASSPRQGLITDTQYF
DNA: TGTGCCAGCAGCCCGCGACAGGGGCTTATCACAGATACGCAGTATTTT

J: TRBJ1-2
size: many
D: TRBD1
V: TRBV29-1
CDR3: CSVVETGEGYTF
DNA: TGCAGCGTTGTGGAGACAGGGGAAGGCTACACCTTC

J: TRBJ1-2
size: once
D: TRBD1
V: TRBV9
CDR3: CASSETGEDGYTF
DNA: TGTGCCAGCAGCGAGACAGGGGAAGACGGCTACACCTTC

J: TRBJ2-3
size: NA
D: TRBD1
V: TRBV9
CDR3: CASSVSGTDYNEQYF
DNA: TGTGCCAGCAGCGTATCGGGGACAGATTACAATGAGCAGTATTTT

J: TRBJ2-6
size: NA
D: NA
V: TRBV7-9
CDR3: CASSARFELSGANVLTF
DNA: TGTGCCAGCAGCGCCCGCTTTGAGCTGTCCGGGGCCAACGTCCTGACTTTC

J: TRBJ2-7
size: NA
D: TRBD2
V: TRBV6-5
CDR3: CASSTWASGRGAYEQYF
DNA: TGTGCCAGCAGTACGTGGGCTAGCGGGAGGGGCGCCTACGAGCAGTACTTC

J: TRBJ2-5
size: many
D: NA
V: TRBV4-3
CDR3: CASSQEFRPPETQYF
DNA: TGCGCCAGCAGCCAAGAGTTCAGACCTCCAGAGACCCAGTACTTC

J: TRBJ2-7
size: NA
D: TRBD2
V: TRBV9
CDR3: CASSHFNSGRAWYEQYF
DNA: TGTGCCAGCAGCCACTTCAATAGCGGGAGGGCCTGGTACGAGCAGTACTTC

J: TRBJ1-1
size: many
D: NA
V: TRBV24-1
CDR3: CATSGGSKGNTEAFF
DNA: TGTGCCACCAGTGGCGGGAGTAAAGGGAACACTGAAGCTTTCTTT

J: TRBJ2-7
size: once
D: NA
V: TRBV2
CDR3: CASHGVYEQYF
DNA: TGTGCCAGTCATGGAGTCTACGAGCAGTACTTC

J: TRBJ2-2
size: NA
D: NA
V: TRBV4-2
CDR3: CASSQGWDTGELFF
DNA: TGTGCCAGCAGCCAAGGGTGGGACACCGGGGAGCTGTTTTTT

J: TRBJ2-2
size: NA
D: TRBD2
V: TRBV15
CDR3: CATSREGTSAGELFF
DNA: TGTGCCACCAGCAGAGAGGGAACTAGCGCCGGGGAGCTGTTTTTT

J: TRBJ2-7
size: NA
D: TRBD2
V: TRBV10-3
CDR3: CAISNGTSGYEQYF
DNA: TGTGCCATCAGTAATGGGACTAGCGGCTACGAGCAGTACTTC

J: TRBJ2-5
size: many
D: TRBD1
V: TRBV7-2
CDR3: CASSPDWTGRTQYF
DNA: TGTGCCAGCAGCCCCGATTGGACAGGGAGGACCCAGTACTTC

J: TRBJ2-1
size: NA
D: TRBD2
V: TRBV11-3
CDR3: CASSPGLAGGGVEQFF
DNA: TGTGCCAGCAGCCCGGGACTAGCGGGGGGGGGGGTTGAGCAGTTCTTC

J: TRBJ2-6
size: NA
D: TRBD2
V: TRBV7-3
CDR3: CASSSGLAGVSSGANVLTF
DNA: TGTGCCAGCAGCTCGGGACTAGCGGGAGTAAGCTCTGGGGCCAACGTCCTGACTTTC

J: TRBJ1-1
size: NA
D: TRBD1
V: TRBV7-3
CDR3: CASSLGGGRGLTEAFF
DNA: TGTGCCAGCAGTCTGGGGGGGGGCAGGGGGCTTACTGAAGCTTTCTTT